This section outlines one TCR beta chain sequence together with its context. The sample comes from a study of T cell responses to AZD1222 COVID-19 vaccine. Trimming pared 1 base from V and 3 bases from J, leaving 19 bases between. This CDR3 comprises 17 residues. CDR1 MGHRA and CDR2 YSYEKL come from the germline V gene. Generated by immunoSEQ multiplex PCR, the TCRdb table keeps only in-frame clones and is missing some. The profile shows about 110,000 clones, 80% to 90% of them singletons. Source: peripheral blood, taken 28 days after the second AZD1222 dose. This chain uses TRBV4-1 with TRBJ2-7; TRBD1 is a possible D gene (6 bases). The receptor's source is an adult who received the AZD1222 COVID-19 vaccine. In DNA form, the CDR3 reads TGCGCCAGCAGCCAAGCGGGCCTACGGACAGTCTACTACGAGCAGTACTTC. Translating it yields CASSQAGLRTVYYEQYF.